The text below deals with one TCR beta chain. This clonotype was observed at least ten times. What antigen it recognizes has not been identified. Base qualities are missing; no much larger clone stands one base away. The CDR3 contains 15 residues, cysteine and phenylalanine counted. The only DNA kept is the CDR3, 45 bases in frame from the first base. CDR1 is given as SGHAT and CDR2 as FQNNGV, both from the germline V gene. The germline ends are 8 bases apart after V is trimmed by 3 bases and J by 0 bases. Instrument on record: Illumina HiSeq 1500. TCRdb reworked the public reads: Q25 trimming with fastp, MiXCR clone assembly, productive beta chains retained. Rows merge per CDR3 protein into single entries with the most common DNA and genes. The sample contains over 300,000 distinct CDR3 sequences, roughly a sixth of them found a single time. The ten largest clonotypes hold about 12% of the sample. These data originate in a study of T cell repertoires in cytomegalovirus infection (dated by TCRdb to between 2018 and 2021). Regarding the study in general: The HLA type of each donor mattered for the analysis, because public TCR beta signatures pointed to carriage of CMV infection along with the matching HLA type.

The paper's findings and limits, for the study overall: In the ex vivo response, HLA-C-restricted CMV-specific TCR beta clonotypes were dominant, and in two of eight donors the single most frequent clonotype came from this HLA-C-restricted group. Carriers of CMV infection plus the relevant HLA type were discriminated by the cumulative frequency of public TCR beta family members in the study cohort and in an independent roughly 320-donor cohort.

The TCR sequence derives from a human donor in good health (CMV status not recorded). Some clones in this sample may be carry-over from other donors' samples. Sequenced: PBMCs. The sequence is built from TRBV11-2 and TRBJ1-4; the D gene is perhaps TRBD1, from 5 matching bases. The base sequence is TGTGCCAGCAGCTTGAGGGGAACAACTAATGAAAAACTGTTTTTT. Its protein product is CASSLRGTTNEKLFF.